These 7 T cell receptor beta chains share one sample of origin, sequenced in a study of persistence of HIV-infected CD4 T cells. The stimulus was an HIV-1 Gag 15-mer peptide pool, 0.85 to 1 ug/peptide/mL. Memory cells lacking CD40L and CD69 with high CD45RO were sorted. The libraries were made with immunoSEQ version 4 in survey mode. Produced via immunoSEQ multiplex PCR; TCRdb's table is partial and in-frame only. The sample records about 40,000 clones, more than 75% being singletons. These receptors' antigens are unknown. The sample here was CD4+ T cells sorted from PBMCs after 18-hour stimulation, taken from a patient who received antiretroviral therapy. Receptors originate from an adult man with HIV who was CMV-seropositive.

The V call is TRBV6-6, the J call TRBJ2-5, with D perhaps matching TRBD1 (6 bases). The V gene lost 6 bases and the J gene lost 4 bases, with 15 bases spanning the gap. Germline lookup yields CDR1 MNHNY and CDR2 SVGAGI (reference sequence). The CDR3 contains 14 residues. Written as DNA, the CDR3 is TGTGCCAGCAGCGCCCTGGGGGCCGGAGAGACCCAGTACTTC. The encoded protein is CASSALGAGETQYF.

The chain uses TRBV20-1 and TRBJ2-5; D uncertain. V dropped 2 bases and J dropped 7 bases, with 8 bases sitting between them. Germline values: CDR1 DFQATT, CDR2 SNEGSKA (reference sequence). This CDR3 has 11 amino acids. CDR3 residues: CSARPGPTQYF. The CDR3 DNA reads TGCAGTGCTAGACCCGGTCCGACCCAGTACTTC.

This clone appeared a few times. CDR3 sequence: CASSLASVQIPNQPQHF. The CDR3 DNA follows: TGTGCCAGCAGCTTAGCCTCCGTTCAGATCCCCAATCAGCCCCAGCATTTT. The chain carries TRBV7-2 and TRBJ1-5, with D hard to call. V shed 0 bases and J shed 3 bases, with 15 bases lying between them. This CDR3 spans 17 amino acids. The germline V gene encodes CDR1 SGHTA and CDR2 FQGNSA.

The rearrangement joins TRBV5-1 to TRBJ2-1; 11 bases are a match to TRBD2. CDR1 SGHRS and CDR2 YFSETQ come from the germline V gene. The trim removed 3 bases at V and 5 bases at J, leaving 4 bases unmatched. CDR3 length: 15 amino acids. This chain's CDR3 is CASSSGTSGNNEQFF. The CDR3 DNA follows: TGCGCCAGCAGCTCTGGGACTAGCGGAAACAATGAGCAGTTCTTC.

This rearrangement joins TRBV6-5 to TRBJ2-2, with D possibly TRBD2 on 6 matching bases. CDR3 length equals 15 residues. Trimming took off 6 bases at V and 5 bases at J, with 16 bases between the two ends. CDR1 and CDR2 (germline): MNHEY, SVGAGI. The CDR3 DNA follows: TGTGCCAGCAGAGTCCACCCAGGGACTACCGGGGAGCTGTTTTTT. It yields the protein CASRVHPGTTGELFF.

The genes are TRBV7-8 and TRBJ1-5; D unclear. CDR1 is SGHVS and CDR2 is FQNEAQ in the germline V gene. The CDR3 covers 15 residues. Trimming shortened V by 1 base and J by 4 bases, and 11 bases separated the two germline ends. For the CDR3, the DNA is TGTGCCAGCAGCTTAGGGATCAAGGGTAATCAGCCCCAGCATTTT. It translates to CASSLGIKGNQPQHF.

CDR3 region: CASSLRTSGRAGSFYEQYF. In DNA, the CDR3 is TGTGCCAGCAGCCTCCGGACTAGCGGGAGGGCCGGGAGTTTTTACGAGCAGTACTTC. V and J are TRBV7-2 and TRBJ2-7; TRBD2 agrees at 15 bases. Looked up from germline, CDR1 is SGHTA and CDR2 is FQGNSA. V gave up 5 bases and J gave up 4 bases; unmatched junction bases: 15. CDR3 length equals 19 residues.